This T cell receptor (beta chain) was profiled in a study of cytomegalovirus exposure and HLA in healthy donors. Study-wide results and caveats: Common viral pathogens were later found to be apparently linked to several of the most significant clusters. Presence/absence analysis assumed near-uniform sequencing depth across donors.

The PCR employed 60 Vbeta primers together with 13 Jbeta primers. The method was immunoSEQ multiplex PCR; TCRdb's version includes in-frame clones alone and lacks a portion of them. This table has about 120,000 clones, about four fifths appearing once. In its sample, this clone was seen a few times. Antigen specificity is unknown. CDR1 is LGHNA and CDR2 is YNFKEQ in the germline V gene. V lost 4 bases and J lost 4; bases outside the gene matches: 2. The CDR3 sequence is 13 residues long. The origin of this receptor is a female donor in good health and CMV-seropositive. The sequencing sample was made of PBMCs. The rearrangement joins TRBV4-2 to TRBJ1-2, with 8 bases lining up with TRBD1. CDR3 coding DNA: TGTGCCAGCAGCCCGACAGGGGTCTATGGCTACACCTTC. Amino acids: CASSPTGVYGYTF.